What follows is one T cell receptor (beta chain) and its context. What it binds is not known. This entry comes from a study of T cell responses to AZD1222 COVID-19 vaccine. Notes on the study in general: Seropositivity was recorded at baseline in only a handful of AZD1222 recipients. The sample set comprised mostly white British donors with more females, and clonal diversity was possibly underestimated. Elevations in Spike-specific TCR breadth and depth followed administration of two AZD1222 doses. The CD4 TCRs associated with vaccination extended across spike and predominated at 160-218 and 743-854.

The data were produced by immunoSEQ multiplex PCR, yet TCRdb's version contains in-frame clones alone and is incomplete. Of 150,000 to 200,000 clones listed, around 94% were seen once; the top ten hold approximately 0.64%. The sample here was peripheral blood, taken on day 0 of AZD1222 vaccination. This receptor was identified in an adult in good health.

This chain's CDR3 is CASSLDTNYGYTF. The CDR3 coding sequence is TGTGCCAGCAGCTTGGACACCAACTATGGCTACACCTTC. This rearrangement joins TRBV5-4 to TRBJ1-2; D is undetermined. This CDR3 is built from 13 residues. Per germline, CDR1 SGHNT and CDR2 YYREEE (reference sequence). V dropped 0 bases and J dropped 2 bases, with 5 bases sitting between them.